This entry features one T cell receptor (beta chain) sequence. Its antigen remains unknown. The CDR3 end shows no conserved phenylalanine or tryptophan, and so a read error is likely. V was cut by 3 bases and J by 6 bases, with 8 bases left in between. The CDR3 covers 12 residues. CDR1 MDHEN and CDR2 SYDVKM come from the germline V gene. Memory CD4+ T cells were sorted as CD4+CD45RO+CD25- cells. Semi-nested PCR with Nested Universal Primer A followed constant-region reverse priming of full-length variable regions. TCRdb processed the 5' RACE reads anew with MiXCR; each CDR3 protein has one entry. Among 62,000 or so distinct CDR3 sequences listed, approximately 23% were seen once. Study-wide findings and caveats: Larger-cohort validation covered only one TCR beta V-J rearrangement.

This TCR came from a female donor with breast cancer. The sample taken for sequencing was memory CD4+ T cells sorted from a lymph node. Regarding subset: memory CD4+ T cells, CD4+CD45RO+CD25-. The chain employs TRBV28 and TRBJ1-2, with D maybe TRBD1 (5 bases). The CDR3 reads CASSFGGDGYTS. The CDR3 DNA is TGTGCCAGCAGTTTCGGGGGGGATGGCTACACCTCC.